This T cell receptor beta chain was recovered during a study of blood T cell repertoires in COVID-19. Sequencing was performed with immunoSEQ multiplex PCR; in TCRdb, only in-frame clones are kept and a portion is missing. The profile shows about 240,000 clones, about 88% of them singletons. Germline CDR1 and CDR2: GTSNPN and SVGIG (reference sequence). V was shortened by 2 bases and J by 9 bases, with 11 bases between the two germline ends. The length of the CDR3 is 13 residues. Sequenced input: peripheral blood. The TCR was taken from a woman in her forties or fifties with COVID-19, enrolled during active disease. The chain has TRBV30 and TRBJ1-6; D is possibly TRBD1 (5 bases). The CDR3 nucleotides read TGTGCCTGGAGTCCTCCAGGGATTTCACCCCTCCACTTT. Translated, it gives CAWSPPGISPLHF.